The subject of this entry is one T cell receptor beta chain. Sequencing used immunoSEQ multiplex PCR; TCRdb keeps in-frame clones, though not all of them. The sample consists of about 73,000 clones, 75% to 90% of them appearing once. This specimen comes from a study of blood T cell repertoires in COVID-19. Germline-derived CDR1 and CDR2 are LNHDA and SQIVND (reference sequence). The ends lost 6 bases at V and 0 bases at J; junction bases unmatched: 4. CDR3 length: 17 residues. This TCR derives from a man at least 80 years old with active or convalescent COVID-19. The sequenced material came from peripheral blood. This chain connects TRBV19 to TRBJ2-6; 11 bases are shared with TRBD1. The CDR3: CASRGTGGTSGANVLTF. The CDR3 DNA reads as TGTGCCAGTAGAGGGACAGGGGGTACCTCTGGGGCCAACGTCCTGACTTTC.